Below, 12 T cell receptor beta chains from the same sample are listed, as sequenced in a study. Using immunoSEQ multiplex PCR, the repertoire was profiled, and TCRdb retains in-frame clones only, with some absent. The sample lists around 50,000 clones, just over 90% occurring once. Input material: PBMCs. These receptors all come from a man between 35 and 55 years old with rheumatoid arthritis.

The V and J genes are TRBV18 and TRBJ2-5; tentatively, D is TRBD2 (6 bases). V lost 4 bases and J 2 bases, leaving 11 bases between the germline ends. The germline V gene encodes CDR1 KGHSH and CDR2 LQKENI. This CDR3 comprises 14 residues. The CDR3 loop reads CASSRDSVQETQYF. The CDR3 nucleotides read TGTGCCAGCTCACGGGACTCCGTACAAGAGACCCAGTACTTC.

This chain uses TRBV5-1 with TRBJ1-6; D unclear. V lost 6 bases to trimming and J lost 5 bases, with 9 bases between them. Germline V lookup: CDR1 SGHRS, CDR2 YFSETQ. The CDR3 contains 13 residues. The CDR3 loop is CASTPGNNSPLHF. For the CDR3, the DNA is TGCGCCAGCACCCCGGGGAATAATTCACCCCTCCACTTT. Complete variable domain (other parts from reference TRBV5-1 and TRBJ1-6): KAGVTQTPRYLIKTRGQQVTLSCSPISGHRSVSWYQQTPGQGLQFLFEYFSETQRNKGNFPGRFSGRQFSNSRSEMNVSTLELGDSALYLCASTPGNNSPLHFGNGTRLTVT.

This clone was detected only a few times. This chain's CDR3 is CASSRMGQPNSYEQYF. In DNA, the CDR3 is TGTGCCAGCAGTCGGATGGGACAGCCGAACTCCTACGAGCAGTACTTC. V and J are TRBV7-2 and TRBJ2-7; 7 bases match TRBD1. The CDR3 covers 16 residues. The germline V gene has CDR1 SGHTA and CDR2 FQGNSA. Trimming removed 6 bases from V and 0 bases from J; junction bases left unmatched: 11.

The J gene is TRBJ2-1, the V gene TRBV14; unclear D gene. The CDR3 loop spans 12 amino acids. CDR1 is SGHDN and CDR2 is FVKESK in the germline V gene. V dropped 3 bases and J dropped 13 bases, with 13 bases sitting between them. Here the CDR3 DNA reads TGTGCCAGCAGCCACGTCCCGGCCACCCAGTTCTTC. This sequence encodes CASSHVPATQFF.

The chain recombines TRBV9 with TRBJ1-6; 7 bases match TRBD1. Trimming took 0 bases from V and 5 from J; bases not matched to a gene: 5. This CDR3 contains 16 residues. Germline lookup yields CDR1 SGDLS and CDR2 YYNGEE. The CDR3 here is CASSVGGRGNNSPLHF. Here the CDR3 DNA reads TGTGCCAGCAGCGTAGGAGGCAGGGGGAATAATTCACCCCTCCACTTT.

This chain links TRBV10-3 with TRBJ2-3, with 10 bases matching TRBD2. Germline lookup yields CDR1 ENHRY and CDR2 SYGVKD. This CDR3 spans 15 amino acids. V was pared by 10 bases and J by 1 base, with 8 bases of the junction left unmatched. This CDR3 is CATLPGTSGTDTQYF. CDR3 in DNA: TGTGCCACCCTCCCGGGGACTAGCGGCACAGATACGCAGTATTTT.

The V gene is TRBV9, the J gene TRBJ2-7; D is perhaps TRBD2 (6 bases). Per germline, CDR1 SGDLS and CDR2 YYNGEE. The V end lost 4 bases, the J end lost 7 bases, and 12 bases lay between the germline ends. The CDR3 is 12 amino acids. Written as DNA, the CDR3 is TGTGCCAGCAGCCCGGGGACTCTTGAGCAGTACTTC. Its protein product is CASSPGTLEQYF.

This chain uses TRBV11-2 with TRBJ2-7; D gene uncertain. CDR3 length equals 15 residues. Germline V CDR1 and CDR2: SGHAT, FQNNGV. The germline V and J ends were trimmed by 5 bases and 0 bases, with 14 bases remaining between them. The CDR3 DNA is TGTGCCAGCAGCCCCTTGGCCGGGCCCTCCTACGAGCAGTACTTC. It is translated as CASSPLAGPSYEQYF.

This clone was seen only once. The J gene is TRBJ2-3, the V gene TRBV6-5, with 8 bases lining up with TRBD1. V was clipped by 2 bases and J by 1 base; unmatched bases: 5. This CDR3 is 16 amino acids long. The germline V gene has CDR1 MNHEY and CDR2 SVGAGI. As DNA, the CDR3 is TGTGCCAGCAGTTACAGCAGACAGGGGCGCACAGATACGCAGTATTTT. This sequence encodes CASSYSRQGRTDTQYF.

V gene TRBV5-1 combines with J gene TRBJ2-1; TRBD2 might be the D (6 bases). Trimming shortened V by 5 bases and J by 10 bases, and 22 bases separated the two germline ends. Germline assignment: CDR1 SGHRS and CDR2 YFSETQ. The CDR3 has 15 amino acids. This CDR3 is CASRLTGTSPREQFF. CDR3 DNA sequence: TGCGCCAGCAGGCTTACCGGGACTTCCCCCAGGGAGCAGTTCTTC.

The chain links TRBV11-2 to TRBJ2-7, with TRBD1 matching 8 bases. From germline, CDR1 is SGHAT and CDR2 FQNNGV. V lost 5 bases, J lost 6 bases, and 9 bases stayed unmatched. CDR3 length: 14 residues. The CDR3, as DNA: TGTGCCAGCAGCCTCCCCGGGACAGGTAGCGAGCAGTACTTC. Protein product: CASSLPGTGSEQYF.

V and J are TRBV11-2 and TRBJ2-7; 7 bases match TRBD1. Per germline, CDR1 SGHAT and CDR2 FQNNGV. This CDR3 has 13 amino acids. After removal of 8 bases from V and 0 bases from J, the junction contained 4 bases not matched to a gene. CDR3 sequence: CASERDSSYEQYF. In DNA, the CDR3 is TGTGCCAGCGAGAGGGACAGCTCCTACGAGCAGTACTTC.